The entry below describes one T cell receptor (beta chain). What it binds is unknown. Diagnosis of hyperthyroidism was new in patients aged 18 to 65, and its duration was under 2 months. Any patient presenting with uncontrolled infection, other autoimmune disease, pregnancy or lactation was left out. This entry belongs to a study of T cells in Graves' hyperthyroidism and ophthalmopathy. Notes on the study in general: Ophthalmopathy, which appeared later, was predicted by the model a median approximately 6.7 months before onset.

The source material, RNA transcripts, was used to amplify TCR beta CDR3 regions. With the HTBI primer set, the TCR CDR3 went through a first round of RT-PCR. TCRdb reprocessed the multiplex PCR reads via MiXCR and lists one record per CDR3 protein. The sample holds approximately 500,000 distinct CDR3 sequences; around 45% are singletons and the top ten take around 7.7%. The sample consisted of peripheral blood or thyroid tissue (not recorded which). This TCR was sampled from a young woman with Graves' hyperthyroidism.

The DNA of the CDR3 is TGTGCCAGCAGCACCGGGACAGGGAAACCCTACGAGCAGTACTTC. Translated, it gives CASSTGTGKPYEQYF. J is TRBJ2-7 and V is TRBV9; the match to TRBD1 covers 9 bases. CDR1 SGDLS and CDR2 YYNGEE come from the germline V gene. The CDR3 totals 15 residues. V trimming: 4 bases; J trimming: 2 bases; junction bases outside the gene matches: 7.